This T cell receptor beta chain was found in a study of T cells in Graves' hyperthyroidism and ophthalmopathy. Study-level results: Stable hyperthyroidism and ophthalmopathy were separated using 13 V-J signatures.

Germline-derived CDR1 and CDR2 are SEHNR and FQNEAQ (reference sequence). The V and J ends lost 1 base and 8 bases respectively, with 12 bases between them. The CDR3 spans 14 residues. A remark on this clonotype: Its cognate antigen is unknown.

Researchers took RNA transcripts and amplified the TCR beta CDR3 regions from them. The HTBI primer set served for first-round RT-PCR of the TCR CDR3. In TCRdb, the multiplex PCR reads were re-called with MiXCR into one record per CDR3 protein. The table lists 95,000 to 110,000 distinct CDR3 sequences, roughly 44% of them singletons. The clonotype comes from a middle-aged man with Graves' hyperthyroidism. The rearrangement links TRBV7-9 to TRBJ1-3; D is unresolved. The sample taken for sequencing was blood. CDR3 loop: CASSLGSLVYTIYF. The DNA of the CDR3 is TGTGCCAGCAGCTTAGGGAGTCTTGTATACACCATATATTTT.